The entry below describes one TCR beta chain. No antigen is known for it. Nothing much larger sits one base from this clone, and base qualities are not available. Per the germline V gene, MRHNA is the CDR1 and SNTAGT is the CDR2. V ends up 4 bases short and J 2 bases short, with an unmatched junction base count of 2. Inclusive of the bounding cysteine and phenylalanine, the CDR3 is 15 residues long. Only CDR3 DNA is held: 45 bases, read in frame from base 1. Sample time point, as interpreted from the label and publication: time of PML onset. Reading the label with the study, this specimen's treatment or condition is: on natalizumab therapy at sampling. PML was diagnosed from clinical and MRI findings and confirmed by detection of JC virus DNA in cerebrospinal fluid. In the natalizumab-treated patients, PML developed after between 16 and 56 months of natalizumab therapy. All listed patients had previously received interferon beta, and all PML patients were female. T3 blood samples were collected at the time of PML onset. Ficoll-Hypaque density gradient centrifugation was used to isolate peripheral blood mononuclear cells.

The data are from a study of multiple sclerosis patients with progressive multifocal leukoencephalopathy (dated by TCRdb to between 2018 and 2020). Describing the broader study: The study examined peripheral T and B cells of MS patients who developed PML (4 under natalizumab, 1 after alemtuzumab) and treated patients who did not. The study aimed to detect JC virus-specific or public T-cell expansions arising at the time of PML onset. Two patients on natalizumab who later developed PML were tracked over time from before therapy, through 6 and 12 months, up to PML onset. Here is what the overall study found, with its caveats: TRB clones above 0.5% frequency appeared only in PML patients, but expanded clones at PML onset were already present before and during natalizumab therapy. Less diverse TRB repertoires in most PML patients were suggested by lower normalized Shannon entropy, whereas values near 1 were observed in the natalizumab-treated controls. Only peripheral blood was analyzed, although cerebrospinal fluid or brain lymphocytes might be more informative for natalizumab-associated PML. Because of the small, descriptive cohort, whether findings reflect JC virus infection or general immunocompromise remained unclear. When PML developed, no shared TRBV or TRBJ gene usage and no preferred TRBV-TRBJ pairings were found.

TRB CDR3 regions were amplified from genomic DNA with the immunoSEQ two-step multiplex PCR at survey-level depth. Synthetic inline TR CDR3 controls covering all V-J pairings were spiked into each PCR so that template counts could be estimated and amplification bias removed. Reads were processed so that amplification and sequencing bias were reduced, and quantification was performed against synthetic TR CDR3 analogs. As for how the authors treated the data: Raw data were processed in ImmunoSEQ Analyzer, with out-of-frame sequences and CDR3s containing stop codons removed, and gene names were assigned according to IMGT nomenclature. Repertoire diversity was summarized as normalized Shannon entropy, defined as 1 minus Pielou's evenness. TRB sequences were treated as identical only when sharing V gene, J gene and CDR3. Public PML clonotypes were CDR3s shared by two or more PML-onset samples but absent earlier, in controls, and in public databases. Skylign with the observed count method was used to analyze CDR3 amino acid composition at each position. Entries here come from immuneACCESS through TCRdb and include only in-frame sequences with V and J called. Some clones fail to appear in such tables; in the studies checked, an unresolved V gene covers under half of the shortfall, and the cause of the remainder is unknown. V, J and clone size were drawn from that table, and D and trimming were deduced from the DNA. This sample gives approximately 35,000 clones in total; about 88% of them show up just once. The ten largest clones capture under 4% of the sample.

This chain joins TRBV6-4 to TRBJ2-1; 10 of the junction bases match TRBD2. The input for sequencing was PBMCs, taken from a patient treated with natalizumab. This receptor was obtained from a human donor with progressive multifocal leukoencephalopathy. The CDR3 is CASSGLAGPYNEQFF. The nucleotide sequence is given as TGTGCCAGCAGTGGACTAGCGGGTCCCTACAATGAGCAGTTCTTC.